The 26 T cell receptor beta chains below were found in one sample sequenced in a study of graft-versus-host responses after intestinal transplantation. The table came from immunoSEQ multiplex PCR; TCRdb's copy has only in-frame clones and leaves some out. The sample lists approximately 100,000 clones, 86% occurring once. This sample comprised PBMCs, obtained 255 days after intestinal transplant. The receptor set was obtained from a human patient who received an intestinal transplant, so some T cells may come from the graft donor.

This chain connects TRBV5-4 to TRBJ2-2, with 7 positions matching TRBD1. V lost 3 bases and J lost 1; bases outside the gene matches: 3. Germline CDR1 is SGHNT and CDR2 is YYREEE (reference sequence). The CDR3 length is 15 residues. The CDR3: CASSSRTGNTGELFF. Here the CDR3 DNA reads TGTGCCAGCAGCTCCCGGACAGGGAACACCGGGGAGCTGTTTTTT.

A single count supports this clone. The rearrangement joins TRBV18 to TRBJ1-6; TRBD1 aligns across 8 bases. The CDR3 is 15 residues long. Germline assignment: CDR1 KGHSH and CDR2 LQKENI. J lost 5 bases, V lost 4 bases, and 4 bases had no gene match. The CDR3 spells CASSQLTGDNSPLHF. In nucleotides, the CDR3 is TGTGCCAGCTCACAACTGACAGGGGATAATTCACCCCTCCACTTT.

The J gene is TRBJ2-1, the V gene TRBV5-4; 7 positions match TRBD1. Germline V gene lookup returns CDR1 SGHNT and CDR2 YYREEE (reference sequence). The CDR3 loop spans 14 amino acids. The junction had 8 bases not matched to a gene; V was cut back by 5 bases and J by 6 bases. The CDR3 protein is CASSSEGGSNEQFF. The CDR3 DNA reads TGTGCCAGCAGTTCCGAAGGGGGCTCCAATGAGCAGTTCTTC. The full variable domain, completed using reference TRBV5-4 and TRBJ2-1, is ETGVTQSPTHLIKTRGQQVTLRCSSQSGHNTVSWYQQALGQGPQFIFQYYREEENGRGNFPPRFSGLQFPNYSSELNVNALELDDSALYLCASSSEGGSNEQFFGPGTRLTVL.

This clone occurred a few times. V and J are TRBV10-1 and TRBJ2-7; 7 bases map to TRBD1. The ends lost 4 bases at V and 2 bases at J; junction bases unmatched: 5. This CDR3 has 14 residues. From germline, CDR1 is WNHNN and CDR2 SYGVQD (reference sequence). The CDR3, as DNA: TGCGCCAGCAGTGGACAGGGCCTTCCCTACGAGCAGTACTTC. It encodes CASSGQGLPYEQYF.

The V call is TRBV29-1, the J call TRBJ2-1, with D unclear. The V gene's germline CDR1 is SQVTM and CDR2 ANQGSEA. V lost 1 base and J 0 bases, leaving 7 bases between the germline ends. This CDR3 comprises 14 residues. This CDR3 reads CSVEAKSSYNEQFF. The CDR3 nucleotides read TGCAGCGTTGAAGCCAAGAGCTCCTACAATGAGCAGTTCTTC.

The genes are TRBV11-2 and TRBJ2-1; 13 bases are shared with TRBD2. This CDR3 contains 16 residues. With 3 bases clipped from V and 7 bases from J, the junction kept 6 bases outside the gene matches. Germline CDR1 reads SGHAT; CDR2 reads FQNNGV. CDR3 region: CASSFSTSGRHNEQFF. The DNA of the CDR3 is TGTGCCAGCAGCTTCTCGACTAGCGGGAGGCATAATGAGCAGTTCTTC. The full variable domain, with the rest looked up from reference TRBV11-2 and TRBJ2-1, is EAGVAQSPRYKIIEKRQSVAFWCNPISGHATLYWYQQILGQGPKLLIQFQNNGVVDDSQLPKDRFSAERLKGVDSTLKIQPAKLEDSAVYLCASSFSTSGRHNEQFFGPGTRLTVL.

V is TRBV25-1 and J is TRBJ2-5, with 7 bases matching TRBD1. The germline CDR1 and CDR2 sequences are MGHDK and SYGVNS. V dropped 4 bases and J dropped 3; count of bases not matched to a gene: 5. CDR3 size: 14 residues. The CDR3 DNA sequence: TGTGCCAGCAGTGTTTTCGACAGGGAAGAGACCCAGTACTTC. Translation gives CASSVFDREETQYF.

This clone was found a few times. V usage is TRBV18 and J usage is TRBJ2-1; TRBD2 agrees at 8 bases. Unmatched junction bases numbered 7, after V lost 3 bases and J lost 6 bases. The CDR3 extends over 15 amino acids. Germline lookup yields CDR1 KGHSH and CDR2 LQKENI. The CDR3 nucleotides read TGTGCCAGCTCACCTGCCAGCGGGAGTGGCAATGAGCAGTTCTTC. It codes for CASSPASGSGNEQFF.

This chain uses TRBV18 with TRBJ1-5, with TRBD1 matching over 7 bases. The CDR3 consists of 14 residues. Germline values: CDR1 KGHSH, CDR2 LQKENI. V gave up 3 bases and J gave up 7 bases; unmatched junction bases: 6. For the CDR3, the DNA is TGTGCCAGCTCACCGCAGAACAGGGGACAGCCCCAGCATTTT. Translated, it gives CASSPQNRGQPQHF.

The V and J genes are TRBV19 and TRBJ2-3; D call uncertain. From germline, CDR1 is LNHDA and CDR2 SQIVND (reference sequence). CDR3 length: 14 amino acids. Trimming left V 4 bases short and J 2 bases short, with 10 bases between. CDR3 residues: CASSKQLTTDTQYF. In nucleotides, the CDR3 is TGTGCCAGTAGTAAACAGCTCACCACAGATACGCAGTATTTT.

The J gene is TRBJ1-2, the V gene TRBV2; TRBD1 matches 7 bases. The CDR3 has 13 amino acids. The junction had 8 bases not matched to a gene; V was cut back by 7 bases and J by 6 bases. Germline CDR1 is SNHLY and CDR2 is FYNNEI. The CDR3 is CASTAGGKDGYTF. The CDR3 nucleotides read TGTGCCAGCACGGCAGGGGGGAAGGATGGCTACACCTTC.

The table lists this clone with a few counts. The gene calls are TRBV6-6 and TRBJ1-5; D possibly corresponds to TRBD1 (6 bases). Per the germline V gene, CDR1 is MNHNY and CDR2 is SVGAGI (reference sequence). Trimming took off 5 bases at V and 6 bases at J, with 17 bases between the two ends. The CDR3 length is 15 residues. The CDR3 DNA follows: TGTGCCAGCAGTGACCTCGGGGGGCATGTTCAGCCCCAGCATTTT. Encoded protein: CASSDLGGHVQPQHF.

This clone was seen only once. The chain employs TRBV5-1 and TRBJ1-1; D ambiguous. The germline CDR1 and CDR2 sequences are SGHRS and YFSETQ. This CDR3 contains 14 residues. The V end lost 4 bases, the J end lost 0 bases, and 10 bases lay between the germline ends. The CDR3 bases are TGCGCCAGCAGCGTAGACTATCTGAACACTGAAGCTTTCTTT. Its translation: CASSVDYLNTEAFF. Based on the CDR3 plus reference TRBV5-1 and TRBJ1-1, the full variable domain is KAGVTQTPRYLIKTRGQQVTLSCSPISGHRSVSWYQQTPGQGLQFLFEYFSETQRNKGNFPGRFSGRQFSNSRSEMNVSTLELGDSALYLCASSVDYLNTEAFFGQGTRLTVV.

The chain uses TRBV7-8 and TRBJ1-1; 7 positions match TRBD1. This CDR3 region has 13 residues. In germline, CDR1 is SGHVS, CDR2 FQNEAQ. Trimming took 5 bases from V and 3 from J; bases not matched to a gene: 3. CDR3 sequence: CASSLDRDTEAFF. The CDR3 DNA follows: TGTGCCAGCAGCCTAGACAGGGACACTGAAGCTTTCTTT.

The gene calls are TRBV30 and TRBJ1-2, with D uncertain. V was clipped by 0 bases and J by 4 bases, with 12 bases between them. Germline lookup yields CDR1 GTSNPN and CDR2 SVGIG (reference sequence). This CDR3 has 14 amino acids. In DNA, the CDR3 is TGTGCCTGGAGTGTGGCGCCGGCCCGCTATGGCTACACCTTC. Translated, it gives CAWSVAPARYGYTF.

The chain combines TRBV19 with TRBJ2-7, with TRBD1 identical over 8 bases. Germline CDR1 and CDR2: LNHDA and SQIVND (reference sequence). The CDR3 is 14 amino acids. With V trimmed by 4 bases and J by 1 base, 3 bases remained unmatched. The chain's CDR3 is CASSRGTGSYEQYF. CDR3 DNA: TGTGCCAGTAGTAGAGGGACAGGATCCTACGAGCAGTACTTC.

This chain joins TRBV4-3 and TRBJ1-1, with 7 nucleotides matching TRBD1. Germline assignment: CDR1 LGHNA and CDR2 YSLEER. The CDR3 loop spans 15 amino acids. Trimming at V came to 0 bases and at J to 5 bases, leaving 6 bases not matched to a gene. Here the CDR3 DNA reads TGCGCCAGCAGCCAAGAATTGACAGGGAAAACTGAAGCTTTCTTT. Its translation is CASSQELTGKTEAFF.

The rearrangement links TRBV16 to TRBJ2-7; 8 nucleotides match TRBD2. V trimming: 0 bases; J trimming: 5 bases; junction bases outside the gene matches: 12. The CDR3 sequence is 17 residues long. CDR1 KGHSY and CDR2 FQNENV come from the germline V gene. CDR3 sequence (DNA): TGTGCCAGCAGCCAATCGGCCGGGGGGGCTCGTATACACGAGCAGTACTTC. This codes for CASSQSAGGARIHEQYF.

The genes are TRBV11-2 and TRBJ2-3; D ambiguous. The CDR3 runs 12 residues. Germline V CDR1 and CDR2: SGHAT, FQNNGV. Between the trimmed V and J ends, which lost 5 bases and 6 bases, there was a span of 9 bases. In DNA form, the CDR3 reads TGTGCCAGCAGCCCACTGGGGGATACGCAGTATTTT. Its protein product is CASSPLGDTQYF.

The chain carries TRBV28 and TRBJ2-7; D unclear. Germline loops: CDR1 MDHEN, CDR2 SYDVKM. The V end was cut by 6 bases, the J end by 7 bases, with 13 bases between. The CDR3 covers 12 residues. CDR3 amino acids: CASSPAGVEQYF. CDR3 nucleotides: TGTGCCAGCAGCCCCGCCGGAGTTGAGCAGTACTTC.

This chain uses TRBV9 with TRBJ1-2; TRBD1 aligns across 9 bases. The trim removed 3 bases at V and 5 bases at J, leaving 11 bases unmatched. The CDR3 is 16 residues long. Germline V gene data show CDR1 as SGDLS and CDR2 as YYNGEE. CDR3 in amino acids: CASSASQGAGGYGYTF. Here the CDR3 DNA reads TGTGCCAGCAGCGCCTCACAGGGGGCCGGGGGTTATGGCTACACCTTC. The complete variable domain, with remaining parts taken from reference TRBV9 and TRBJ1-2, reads DSGVTQTPKHLITATGQRVTLRCSPRSGDLSVYWYQQSLDQGLQFLIQYYNGEERAKGNILERFSAQQFPDLHSELNLSSLELGDSALYFCASSASQGAGGYGYTFGSGTRLTVV.

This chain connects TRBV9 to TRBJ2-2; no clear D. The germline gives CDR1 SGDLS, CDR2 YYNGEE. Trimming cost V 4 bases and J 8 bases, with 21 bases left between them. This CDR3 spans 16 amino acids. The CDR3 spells CASSPGRRPPGGELFF. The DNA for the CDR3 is TGTGCCAGCAGCCCCGGAAGGCGGCCCCCCGGAGGGGAGCTGTTTTTT.

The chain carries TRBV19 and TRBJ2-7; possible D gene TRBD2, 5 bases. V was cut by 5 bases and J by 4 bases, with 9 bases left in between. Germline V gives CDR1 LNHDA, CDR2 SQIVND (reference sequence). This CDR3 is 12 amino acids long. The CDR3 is CASSATSYEQYF. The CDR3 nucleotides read TGTGCCAGTAGTGCCACTAGTTACGAGCAGTACTTC. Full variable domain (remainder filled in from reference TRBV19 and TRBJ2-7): DGGITQSPKYLFRKEGQNVTLSCEQNLNHDAMYWYRQDPGQGLRLIYYSQIVNDFQKGDIAEGYSVSREKKESFPLTVTSAQKNPTAFYLCASSATSYEQYFGPGTRLTVT.

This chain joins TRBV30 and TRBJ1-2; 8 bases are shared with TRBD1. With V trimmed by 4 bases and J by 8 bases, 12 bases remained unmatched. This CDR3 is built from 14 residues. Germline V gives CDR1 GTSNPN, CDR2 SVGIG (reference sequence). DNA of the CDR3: TGTGCCTGGACCCTATCGGAGACAGGGGTCGGCTACACCTTC. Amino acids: CAWTLSETGVGYTF.

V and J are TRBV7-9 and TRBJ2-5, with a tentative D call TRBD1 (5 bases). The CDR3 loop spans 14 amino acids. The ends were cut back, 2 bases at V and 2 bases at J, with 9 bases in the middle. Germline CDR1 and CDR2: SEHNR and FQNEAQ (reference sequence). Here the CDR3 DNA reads TGTGCCAGCAGCTTACGACAGAGACAAGAGACCCAGTACTTC. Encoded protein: CASSLRQRQETQYF.

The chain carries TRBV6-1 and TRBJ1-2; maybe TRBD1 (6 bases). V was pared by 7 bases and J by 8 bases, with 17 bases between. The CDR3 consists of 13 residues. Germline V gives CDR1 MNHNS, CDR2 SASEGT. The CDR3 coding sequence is TGTGCCAGCACGACGGGACAAATCGGAGGCTACACCTTC. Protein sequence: CASTTGQIGGYTF.